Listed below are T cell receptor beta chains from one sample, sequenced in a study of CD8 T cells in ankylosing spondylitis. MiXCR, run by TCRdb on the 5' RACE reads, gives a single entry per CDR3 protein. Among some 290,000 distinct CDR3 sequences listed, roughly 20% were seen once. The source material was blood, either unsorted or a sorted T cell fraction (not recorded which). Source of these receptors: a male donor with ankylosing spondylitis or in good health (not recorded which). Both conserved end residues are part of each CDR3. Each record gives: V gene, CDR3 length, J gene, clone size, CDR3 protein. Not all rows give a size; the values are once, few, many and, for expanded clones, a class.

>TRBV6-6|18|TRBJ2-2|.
CASSYSPLLTVDTGELFF
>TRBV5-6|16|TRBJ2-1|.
CASSLGLSGSYNEQFF
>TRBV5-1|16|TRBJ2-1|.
CASSAGLAVSYNEQFF
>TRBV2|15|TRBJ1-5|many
CASSEGQLLNQPQHF
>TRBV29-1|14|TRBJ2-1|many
CSVSPGQGYNEQFF
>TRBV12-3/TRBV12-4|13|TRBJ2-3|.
CASGTSSTDTQYF
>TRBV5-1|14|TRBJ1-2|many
CASSLSGAGYGYTF
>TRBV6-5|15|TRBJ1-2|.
CASSYSGAPNYGYTF
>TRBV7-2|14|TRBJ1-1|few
CASSHSTGPAEAFF
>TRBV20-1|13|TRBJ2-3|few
CSASVLSTDTQYF
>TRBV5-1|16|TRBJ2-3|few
CASRRGQGHPTDTQYF
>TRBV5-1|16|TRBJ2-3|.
CASSWTSGKFTDTQYF
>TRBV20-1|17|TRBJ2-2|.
CSATPVWGTVGTGELFF
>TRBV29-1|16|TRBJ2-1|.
CSVEDTGLAVYNEQFF
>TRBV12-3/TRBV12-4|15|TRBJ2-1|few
CASSLKGEGLNEQFF
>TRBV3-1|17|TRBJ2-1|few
CASSQDIRLAGGNEQFF